This T cell receptor (beta chain) was retrieved from a study of blood T cell repertoires in COVID-19 (dated by TCRdb to 2020 to 2022). With regard to the full study: Samples covering the acute and convalescent phases of COVID-19 were provided by collaborators in the United States, Italy and Spain. The prospective study material was composed of cDNA or gDNA derived from T cells, B-cell-depleted T cells, or PBMCs. Subjects who had been exposed to COVID-19, were actively infected with it, or had recovered from it provided the deeply sampled blood TCRbeta repertoires that made up the dataset. The repertoires were made available in a free public database intended to serve as a resource for research on the immune response to SARS-CoV-2. Samples came from the ongoing ImmuneRACE study (first 160 participants) plus 1,254 subjects from 6 global collaborators. The sample metadata nearly always contained a de-identified subject ID, COVID-19 status, age in years and sex. Where HLA class I and class II types were available, the types were taken from metadata supplied by the sample provider, not from assay-based typing.

In the case of this clone: The antigen it binds to is not known. One base away there is no much larger clone; base qualities are not given.

Trimming removed 7 bases from V and 5 bases from J, leaving 18 bases between the germline ends. As encoded in the germline V gene, CDR1 is MDHEN while CDR2 is SYDVKM. CDR3 length: 14 amino acids, cysteine to phenylalanine. Only the CDR3 portion is preserved as DNA: 42 bases, with reading frame beginning at the first base. Participants in the prospective study were aged roughly 18 to 100 years, lived in 20 to 30 United States geographic areas, and enrolled through a virtual design. Cohort assignment in the prospective study relied on participant-reported clinical history from a screening survey and a study questionnaire. Recovered participants in ImmuneRACE Cohort 3 were defined as having two consecutive negative NP/OP PCR tests, clearance from a healthcare professional, or resolution of symptoms. Mobile phlebotomists in the prospective study collected whole blood, serum and a nasopharyngeal or oropharyngeal swab from every participant. Additional blood draws and questionnaires over an approximately two-month period could optionally be provided by prospective study participants. Before DNA extraction, blood samples from the prospective study were shipped at room temperature or frozen.

The immunoSEQ Assay, a bias-controlled multiplex PCR, was used to amplify TCRbeta CDR3 regions from genomic DNA. In the original analysis: Within the assay, amplification of reference gene primers was used to estimate how many nucleated cells each sample contained. To quantify the absolute abundance of each unique TCRbeta CDR3 rearrangement, sequence reads were collapsed and filtered. For each sample, productive Simpson clonality was calculated as the square root of Simpson's diversity index over productive rearrangements. TCRdb mirrors the immuneACCESS table, restricted to in-frame sequences. Some clones are absent from its copies; in checked studies, under half trace to an unresolved V gene, and the reason for the others is unknown. V and J calls and clone size are given by that table; D and trimming were obtained from the DNA. The sample table lists about 280,000 clones, approximately 88% of them with a count of one. The top ten clones comprise about 5.5% of the sample.

The paper as a whole reports these results and caveats: Clinical and demographic metadata were provided uncurated, with the amount varying by source and participant.

The sequenced sample consisted of PBMCs or T cells enriched from blood (not recorded which). The chain uses TRBV28 and TRBJ2-7, with no reliable assignment of the D segment. The sequence was obtained from a woman in her forties who had recovered from COVID-19. The sequenced DNA: TGTGCCAGCACCGACTCAACCGGCAACCACGAGCAGTACTTC. Its translation is CASTDSTGNHEQYF. Beyond the CDR3, the reference TRBV28 and TRBJ2-7 genes provide the residues; the full variable domain reads: DVKVTQSSRYLVKRTGEKVFLECVQDMDHENMFWYRQDPGLGLRLIYFSYDVKMKEKGDIPEGYSVSREKKERFSLILESASTNQTSMYLCASTDSTGNHEQYFGPGTRLTVT.